This paragraph covers one T cell receptor beta chain sequence. This sample stems from a study of cytomegalovirus exposure and HLA in healthy donors. Assay: immunoSEQ multiplex PCR; the TCRdb copy retains only in-frame clones and omits some. Of 120,000 to 150,000 clones detected, approximately 86% appear once; the ten largest clones hold roughly 7.7%. Sequenced sample: PBMCs. This TCR was recovered from a woman younger than 35 in good health and CMV-seropositive.

In DNA form, the CDR3 reads TGTGCCGGGGGCCGGACAGGCCAAAAAACCTACGAGCAGTACTTC. It encodes CAGGRTGQKTYEQYF. This chain joins TRBV7-9 and TRBJ2-7; 7 bases are a match to TRBD1. CDR1 is SEHNR and CDR2 is FQNEAQ in the germline V gene (reference sequence). V lost 11 bases and J lost 2; bases outside the gene matches: 15. The CDR3 is 15 amino acids.